This TCR beta chain is drawn from a study of blood T cell repertoires in COVID-19. On the study more broadly: From the United States, Italy and Spain came samples of acute and convalescent COVID-19.

The method was immunoSEQ multiplex PCR; TCRdb's version includes in-frame clones alone and lacks a portion of them. The sample lists approximately 240,000 clones, roughly 85% occurring once. The germline CDR1 and CDR2 sequences are SGHAT and FQNNGV. With 6 bases clipped from V and 3 bases from J, the junction kept 12 bases outside the gene matches. This CDR3 is built from 16 residues. This clonotype was sampled from a man in his fifties or sixties who had recovered from COVID-19. The chain has TRBV11-2 and TRBJ2-7; TRBD1 agrees at 9 bases. The source material was peripheral blood. CDR3 sequence (DNA): TGTGCCAGCAGGCACGCCCGGACAGGGGCGATCTACGAGCAGTACTTC. It codes for CASRHARTGAIYEQYF.